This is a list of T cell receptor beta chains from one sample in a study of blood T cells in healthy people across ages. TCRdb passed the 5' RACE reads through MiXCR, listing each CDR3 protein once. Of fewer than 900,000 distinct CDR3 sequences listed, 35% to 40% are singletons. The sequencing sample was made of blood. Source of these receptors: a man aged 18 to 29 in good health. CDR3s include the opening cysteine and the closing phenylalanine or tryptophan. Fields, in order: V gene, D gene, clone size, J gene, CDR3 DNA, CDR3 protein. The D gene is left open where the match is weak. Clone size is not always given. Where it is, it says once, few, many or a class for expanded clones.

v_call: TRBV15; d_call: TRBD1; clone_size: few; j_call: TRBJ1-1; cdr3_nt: TGTGCCACCAGCAGAACGGGACAGGGGGGCACTGAAGCTTTCTTT; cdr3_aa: CATSRTGQGGTEAFF
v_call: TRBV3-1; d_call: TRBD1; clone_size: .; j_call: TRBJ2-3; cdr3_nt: TGTGCCAGCAGCCAAGAGGGGACAGGGGCCACAGATACGCAGTATTTT; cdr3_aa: CASSQEGTGATDTQYF
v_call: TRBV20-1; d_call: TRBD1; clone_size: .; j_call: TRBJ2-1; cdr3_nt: TGCAGTGCAAGACAGGGTTTTGCCTACAATGAGCAGTTCTTC; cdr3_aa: CSARQGFAYNEQFF
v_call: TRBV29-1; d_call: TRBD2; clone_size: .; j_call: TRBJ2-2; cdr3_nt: TGCAGCGTTGAACCTAGCGGGGGCCACAACACCGGGGAGCTGTTTTTT; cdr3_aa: CSVEPSGGHNTGELFF
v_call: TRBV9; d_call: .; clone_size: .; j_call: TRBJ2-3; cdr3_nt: TGTGCCAGCAGCGTACAAGACGGAGGGTCGGGGACGCAGTATTTT; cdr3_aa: CASSVQDGGSGTQYF
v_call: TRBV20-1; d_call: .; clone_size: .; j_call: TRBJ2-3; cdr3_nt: TGCAGTACTCCTTCTTTGAGGGCGTCGGCAGATACGCAGTATTTT; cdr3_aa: CSTPSLRASADTQYF
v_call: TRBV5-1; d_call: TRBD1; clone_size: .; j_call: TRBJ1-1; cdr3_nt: TGCGCCAGCAGCTCCGCCGGACAGGGTGTCTCTGAAGCTTTCTTT; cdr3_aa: CASSSAGQGVSEAFF
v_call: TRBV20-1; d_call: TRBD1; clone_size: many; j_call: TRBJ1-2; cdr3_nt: TGCAGTGCCCCCGACAGGGGACTGTCTGGCTACACCTTC; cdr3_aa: CSAPDRGLSGYTF
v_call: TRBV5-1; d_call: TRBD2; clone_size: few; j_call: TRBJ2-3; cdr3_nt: TGCGCCAGCAGCTTGAACCCGACTAGCGGGGACAACACAGATACGCAGTATTTT; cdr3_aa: CASSLNPTSGDNTDTQYF
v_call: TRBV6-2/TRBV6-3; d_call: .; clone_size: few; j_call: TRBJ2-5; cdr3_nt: TGTGCCAGCAGTTTGGCCATAGTCAAGACCCAGTACTTC; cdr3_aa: CASSLAIVKTQYF
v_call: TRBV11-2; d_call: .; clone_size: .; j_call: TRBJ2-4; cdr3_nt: TGTGCCAGCAGCTCATCAGACAATCCCGAGGCCAAAAACATTCAGTACTTC; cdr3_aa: CASSSSDNPEAKNIQYF
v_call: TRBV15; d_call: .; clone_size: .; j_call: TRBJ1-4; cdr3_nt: TGTGCCACCAGCAGAGCGGGAGGGCGTGAAAAACTGTTTTTT; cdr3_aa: CATSRAGGREKLFF
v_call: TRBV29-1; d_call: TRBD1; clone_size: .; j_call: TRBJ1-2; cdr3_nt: TGCAGCGTTGGGACAGGGACTACCTATGGCTACACCTTC; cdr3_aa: CSVGTGTTYGYTF
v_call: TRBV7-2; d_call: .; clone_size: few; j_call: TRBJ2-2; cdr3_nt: TGTGCCAGCAGCCTACGGGACGGACGAACCGGGGAGCTGTTTTTT; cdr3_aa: CASSLRDGRTGELFF
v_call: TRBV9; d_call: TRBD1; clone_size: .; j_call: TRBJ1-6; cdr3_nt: TGTGCCAGCAGCCCCTATACAGGGGTTGGTTCACCCCTCCACTTT; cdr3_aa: CASSPYTGVGSPLHF
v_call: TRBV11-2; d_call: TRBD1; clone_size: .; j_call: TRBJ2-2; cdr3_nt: TGTGCCAGCACCCGGGACAGGGAAAGCGGGGAGCTGTTTTTT; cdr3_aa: CASTRDRESGELFF
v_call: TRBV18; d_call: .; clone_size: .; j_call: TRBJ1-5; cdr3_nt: TGTGCCAGCTCACCACGGGAGTCCAATCAGCCCCAGCATTTT; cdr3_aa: CASSPRESNQPQHF
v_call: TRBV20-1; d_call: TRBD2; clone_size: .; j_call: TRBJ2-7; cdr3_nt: TGCAGTGCGCCTCCGCTAGCGGGGACTTACAATGAGCAGTACTTC; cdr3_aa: CSAPPLAGTYNEQYF
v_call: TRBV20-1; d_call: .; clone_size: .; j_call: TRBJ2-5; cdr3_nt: TGCAGTGCTAGTGGGCAGAGGGCTGAGCAGTACTTC; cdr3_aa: CSASGQRAEQYF
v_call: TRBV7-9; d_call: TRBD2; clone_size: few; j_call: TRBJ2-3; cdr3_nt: TGTGCCAGCAGCTTACTGCTCGGACTAGCGGGGAGGACAGATACGCAGTATTTT; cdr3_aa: CASSLLLGLAGRTDTQYF
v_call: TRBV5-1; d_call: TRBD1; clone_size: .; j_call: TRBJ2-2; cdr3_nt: TGCGCCAGCAGCCCAGGGACAGTAACCACCGGGGAGCTGTTTTTT; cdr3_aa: CASSPGTVTTGELFF
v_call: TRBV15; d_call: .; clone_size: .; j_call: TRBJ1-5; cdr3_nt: TGTGCCACCAGCAGAGATTTTGTTTTTTTTGGGAATAGCAATCAGCCCCAGCATTTT; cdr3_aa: CATSRDFVFFGNSNQPQHF
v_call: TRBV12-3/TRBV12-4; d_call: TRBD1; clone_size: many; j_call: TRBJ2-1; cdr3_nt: TGTGCCAGCAATCCGGGACAGACCTACAATGAGCAGTTCTTC; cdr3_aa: CASNPGQTYNEQFF
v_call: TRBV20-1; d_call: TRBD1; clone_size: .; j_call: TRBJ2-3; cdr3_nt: TGCAGTGCTAGACGGGACAGGGGAAGTTTGGATACGCAGTATTTT; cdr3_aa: CSARRDRGSLDTQYF
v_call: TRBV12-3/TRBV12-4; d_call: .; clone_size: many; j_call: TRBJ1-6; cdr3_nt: TGTGCCAGCAGTTTGGGGGGAAGCGGTAATTCACCCCTCCACTTT; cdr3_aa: CASSLGGSGNSPLHF
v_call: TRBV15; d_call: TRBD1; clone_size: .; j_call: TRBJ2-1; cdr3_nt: TGTGCCACCACCCCGGACAGGAATTACAATGAGCAGTTCTTC; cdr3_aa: CATTPDRNYNEQFF
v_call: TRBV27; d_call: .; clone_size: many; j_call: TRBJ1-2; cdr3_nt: TGTGCCAGCAGTTATCGGGCTAACTATGGCTACACCTTC; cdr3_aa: CASSYRANYGYTF
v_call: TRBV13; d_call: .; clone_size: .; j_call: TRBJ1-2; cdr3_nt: TGTGCCAGCAGCTCGCGAACAGGGACCTATGGCTACACCTTC; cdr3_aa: CASSSRTGTYGYTF
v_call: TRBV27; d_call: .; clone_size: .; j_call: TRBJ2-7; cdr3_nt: TGTGCCAGCAGTTCCGGGACGCCTCCCTACGAGCAGTACTTC; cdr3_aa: CASSSGTPPYEQYF
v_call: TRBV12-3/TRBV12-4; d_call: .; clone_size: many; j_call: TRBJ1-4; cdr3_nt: TGTGCCAGCAGTTTAACGGGTCGGACAACTAATGAAAAACTGTTTTTT; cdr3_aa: CASSLTGRTTNEKLFF
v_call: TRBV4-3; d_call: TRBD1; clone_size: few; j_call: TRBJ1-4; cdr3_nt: TGCGCCAGCAGCCAAATCACAGGGGGTAATGAAAAACTGTTTTTT; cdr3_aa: CASSQITGGNEKLFF
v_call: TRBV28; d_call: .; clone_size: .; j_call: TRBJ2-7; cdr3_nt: TGTGCCAGCAGGCCTACGTCTCTCGAGCAGTACTTC; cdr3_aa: CASRPTSLEQYF
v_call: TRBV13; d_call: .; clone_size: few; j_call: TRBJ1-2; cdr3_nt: TGTGCCAGCAGCTACACGGTGGGGGGCTACACCTTC; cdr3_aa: CASSYTVGGYTF
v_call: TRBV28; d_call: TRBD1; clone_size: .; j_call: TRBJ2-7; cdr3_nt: TGTGCCAGCGGGACCGGGACAGGGAGGAACGAGCAGTACTTC; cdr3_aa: CASGTGTGRNEQYF
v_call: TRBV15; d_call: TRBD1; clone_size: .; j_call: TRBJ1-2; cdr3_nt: TGTGCCACCAGCAGAGAATTGGGGGACAGTCGGGATGGCTACACCTTC; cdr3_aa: CATSRELGDSRDGYTF
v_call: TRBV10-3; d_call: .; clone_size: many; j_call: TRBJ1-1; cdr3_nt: TGTGCCATCAGTGGCGATACGATTAACACTGAAGCTTTCTTT; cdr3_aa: CAISGDTINTEAFF
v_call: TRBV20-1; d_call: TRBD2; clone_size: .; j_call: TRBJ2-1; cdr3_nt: TGCAGTGCTAGAGATATGGCGGGGGGACACTACAATGAGCAGTTCTTC; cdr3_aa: CSARDMAGGHYNEQFF
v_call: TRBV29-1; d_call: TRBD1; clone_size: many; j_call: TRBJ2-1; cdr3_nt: TGCAGCGTGGCGGACAGGGCTGATGAGCAGTTCTTC; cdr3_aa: CSVADRADEQFF
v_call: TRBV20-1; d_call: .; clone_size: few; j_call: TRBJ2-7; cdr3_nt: TGCAGTGCTAGAGAGACAGGACCTTACTACGAGCAGTACTTC; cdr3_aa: CSARETGPYYEQYF
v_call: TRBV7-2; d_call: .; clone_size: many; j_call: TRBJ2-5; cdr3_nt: TGTGCCAGCAGCTTGAATGGAGAGACCCAGTACTTC; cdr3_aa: CASSLNGETQYF
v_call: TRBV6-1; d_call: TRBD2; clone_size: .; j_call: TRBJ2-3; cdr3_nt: TGTGCCAGCAGTGAACACGGGGGGAGCACAGATACGCAGTATTTT; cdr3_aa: CASSEHGGSTDTQYF
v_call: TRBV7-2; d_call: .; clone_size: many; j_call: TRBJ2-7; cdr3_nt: TGTGCCAGCAGCTTAGGGACAGATTCTTACGAGCAGTACTTC; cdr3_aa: CASSLGTDSYEQYF
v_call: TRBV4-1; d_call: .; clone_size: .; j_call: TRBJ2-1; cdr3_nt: TGCGCCAGCAGCGGGGGAAGGGTATCCTACAATGAGCAGTTCTTC; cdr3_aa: CASSGGRVSYNEQFF
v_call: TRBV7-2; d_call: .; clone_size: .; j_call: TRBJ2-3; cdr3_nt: TGTGCCAGCAGGCCTCAAGGGCCCGTAAGCACAGATACGCAGTATTTT; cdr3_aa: CASRPQGPVSTDTQYF
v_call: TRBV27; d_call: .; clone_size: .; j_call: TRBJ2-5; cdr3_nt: TGTGCCAGCAGTTTATGGGCTCAAGAGACCCAGTACTTC; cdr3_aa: CASSLWAQETQYF
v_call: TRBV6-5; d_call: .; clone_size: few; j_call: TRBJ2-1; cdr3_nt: TGTGCCAGCAGTTACTCCCAGGGAGAAGTAGATGAGCAGTTCTTC; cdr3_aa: CASSYSQGEVDEQFF
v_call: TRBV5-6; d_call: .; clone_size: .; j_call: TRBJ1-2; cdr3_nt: TGTGCCAGCAGCCCATCAGGGTCCTACTATGGCTACACCTTC; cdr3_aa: CASSPSGSYYGYTF
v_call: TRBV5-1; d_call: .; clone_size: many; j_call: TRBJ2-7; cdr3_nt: TGCGCCAGCAGCTTGACGGGCCAGCCGTCCTACGAGCAGTACTTC; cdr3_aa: CASSLTGQPSYEQYF
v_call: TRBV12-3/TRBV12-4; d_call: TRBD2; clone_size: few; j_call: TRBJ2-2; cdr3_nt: TGTGCCAGCAGCCTGGGACTAGCAAGGGAGACCGGGGAGCTGTTTTTT; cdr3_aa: CASSLGLARETGELFF
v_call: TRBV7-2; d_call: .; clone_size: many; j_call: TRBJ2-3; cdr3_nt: TGTGCCAGCAGCTTAGGTCCCGGGAATTCAGATACGCAGTATTTT; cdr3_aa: CASSLGPGNSDTQYF
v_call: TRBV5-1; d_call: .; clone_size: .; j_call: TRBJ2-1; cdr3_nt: TGCGCCAGCAGCTTGGAGGGGTCGGCGTTCTTC; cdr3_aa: CASSLEGSAFF
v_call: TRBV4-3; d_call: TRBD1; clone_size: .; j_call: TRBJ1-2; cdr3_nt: TGCGCCAGCAGCCAAGATTCCAGGGGGACTGAGGGCTACACCTTC; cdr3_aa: CASSQDSRGTEGYTF
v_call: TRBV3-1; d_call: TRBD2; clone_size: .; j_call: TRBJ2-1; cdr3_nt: TGTGCCAGCAGCCAAGAATACGGCCTAGCGGGGGGGGACAATGAGCAGTTCTTC; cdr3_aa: CASSQEYGLAGGDNEQFF
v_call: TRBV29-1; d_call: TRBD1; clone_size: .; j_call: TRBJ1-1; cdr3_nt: TGCAGCGTTGAAGGAGCCAGGGGGCGATGGAACACTGAAGCTTTCTTT; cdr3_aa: CSVEGARGRWNTEAFF
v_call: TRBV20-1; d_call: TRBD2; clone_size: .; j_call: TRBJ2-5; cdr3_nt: TGCAGTGCCCGCGGGGGGTCCTACAATAAGCAGTACTTC; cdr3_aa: CSARGGSYNKQYF
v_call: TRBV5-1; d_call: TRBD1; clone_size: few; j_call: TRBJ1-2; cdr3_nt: TGCGCCAGCAGCTCCGGGACAGGACACTATGGCTACACCTTC; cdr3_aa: CASSSGTGHYGYTF
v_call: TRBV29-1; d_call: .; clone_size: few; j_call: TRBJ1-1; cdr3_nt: TGCAGCGTTGGGGGGGATGCGGGCAGGGTGGATACTGAAGCTTTCTTT; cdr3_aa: CSVGGDAGRVDTEAFF
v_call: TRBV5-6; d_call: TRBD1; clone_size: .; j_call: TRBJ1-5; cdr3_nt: TGTGCCAGCAGTCAGGGGGATCAGCCCCAGCATTTT; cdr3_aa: CASSQGDQPQHF
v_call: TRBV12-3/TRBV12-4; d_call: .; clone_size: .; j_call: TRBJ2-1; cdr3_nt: TGTGCCAGCAGTCCTAGGGGAATTGAGCAGTTCTTC; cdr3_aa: CASSPRGIEQFF
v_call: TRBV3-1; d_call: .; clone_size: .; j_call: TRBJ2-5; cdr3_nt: TGTGCCAGCAGCCAAGAGCTGCGGGCCTACGAACAGTACTTC; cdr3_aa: CASSQELRAYEQYF